This T cell receptor (beta chain) was sequenced during a study of blood T cell repertoires in COVID-19. Overall study context: The analysed material was cDNA or gDNA that came from T cells, B-cell-depleted T cells, or PBMCs.

Only in-frame clones appear in the TCRdb table, and some are missing; sequencing was by immunoSEQ multiplex PCR. The sample gives approximately 240,000 clones, approximately 82% of which show up once; 1.4% is in the top ten. Looked up from germline, CDR1 is SGDLS and CDR2 is YYNGEE. The J segment lost 8 bases and the V segment lost 1 base, leaving 3 bases of the junction unmatched. The CDR3 totals 14 residues. Sequenced sample: peripheral blood. The chain couples TRBV9 to TRBJ2-4; TRBD1 matches at 10 bases. This TCR was recovered from a woman aged 40-49 years who had recovered from COVID-19. CDR3: CASSVSGQGDIQYF. The CDR3 nucleotides read TGTGCCAGCAGCGTAAGCGGACAGGGGGACATTCAGTACTTC.